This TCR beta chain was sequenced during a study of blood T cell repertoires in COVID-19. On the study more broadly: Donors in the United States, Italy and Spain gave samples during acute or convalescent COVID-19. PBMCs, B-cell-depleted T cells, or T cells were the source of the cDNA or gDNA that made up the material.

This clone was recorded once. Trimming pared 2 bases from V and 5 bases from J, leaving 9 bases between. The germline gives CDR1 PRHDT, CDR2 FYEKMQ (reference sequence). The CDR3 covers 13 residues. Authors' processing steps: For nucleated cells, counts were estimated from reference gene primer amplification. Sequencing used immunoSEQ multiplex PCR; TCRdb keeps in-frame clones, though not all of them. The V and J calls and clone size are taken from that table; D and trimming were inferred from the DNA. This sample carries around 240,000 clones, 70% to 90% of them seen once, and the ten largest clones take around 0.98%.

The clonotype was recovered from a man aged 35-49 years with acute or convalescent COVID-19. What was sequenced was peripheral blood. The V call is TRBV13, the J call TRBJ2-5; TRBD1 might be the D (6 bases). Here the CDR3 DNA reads TGTGCCAGCAGCTTACCAGGGGTGGAGACCCAGTACTTC. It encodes CASSLPGVETQYF. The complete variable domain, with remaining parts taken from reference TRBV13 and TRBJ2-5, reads AAGVIQSPRHLIKEKRETATLKCYPIPRHDTVYWYQQGPGQDPQFLISFYEKMQSDKGSIPDRFSAQQFSDYHSELNMSSLELGDSALYFCASSLPGVETQYFGPGTRLLVL.